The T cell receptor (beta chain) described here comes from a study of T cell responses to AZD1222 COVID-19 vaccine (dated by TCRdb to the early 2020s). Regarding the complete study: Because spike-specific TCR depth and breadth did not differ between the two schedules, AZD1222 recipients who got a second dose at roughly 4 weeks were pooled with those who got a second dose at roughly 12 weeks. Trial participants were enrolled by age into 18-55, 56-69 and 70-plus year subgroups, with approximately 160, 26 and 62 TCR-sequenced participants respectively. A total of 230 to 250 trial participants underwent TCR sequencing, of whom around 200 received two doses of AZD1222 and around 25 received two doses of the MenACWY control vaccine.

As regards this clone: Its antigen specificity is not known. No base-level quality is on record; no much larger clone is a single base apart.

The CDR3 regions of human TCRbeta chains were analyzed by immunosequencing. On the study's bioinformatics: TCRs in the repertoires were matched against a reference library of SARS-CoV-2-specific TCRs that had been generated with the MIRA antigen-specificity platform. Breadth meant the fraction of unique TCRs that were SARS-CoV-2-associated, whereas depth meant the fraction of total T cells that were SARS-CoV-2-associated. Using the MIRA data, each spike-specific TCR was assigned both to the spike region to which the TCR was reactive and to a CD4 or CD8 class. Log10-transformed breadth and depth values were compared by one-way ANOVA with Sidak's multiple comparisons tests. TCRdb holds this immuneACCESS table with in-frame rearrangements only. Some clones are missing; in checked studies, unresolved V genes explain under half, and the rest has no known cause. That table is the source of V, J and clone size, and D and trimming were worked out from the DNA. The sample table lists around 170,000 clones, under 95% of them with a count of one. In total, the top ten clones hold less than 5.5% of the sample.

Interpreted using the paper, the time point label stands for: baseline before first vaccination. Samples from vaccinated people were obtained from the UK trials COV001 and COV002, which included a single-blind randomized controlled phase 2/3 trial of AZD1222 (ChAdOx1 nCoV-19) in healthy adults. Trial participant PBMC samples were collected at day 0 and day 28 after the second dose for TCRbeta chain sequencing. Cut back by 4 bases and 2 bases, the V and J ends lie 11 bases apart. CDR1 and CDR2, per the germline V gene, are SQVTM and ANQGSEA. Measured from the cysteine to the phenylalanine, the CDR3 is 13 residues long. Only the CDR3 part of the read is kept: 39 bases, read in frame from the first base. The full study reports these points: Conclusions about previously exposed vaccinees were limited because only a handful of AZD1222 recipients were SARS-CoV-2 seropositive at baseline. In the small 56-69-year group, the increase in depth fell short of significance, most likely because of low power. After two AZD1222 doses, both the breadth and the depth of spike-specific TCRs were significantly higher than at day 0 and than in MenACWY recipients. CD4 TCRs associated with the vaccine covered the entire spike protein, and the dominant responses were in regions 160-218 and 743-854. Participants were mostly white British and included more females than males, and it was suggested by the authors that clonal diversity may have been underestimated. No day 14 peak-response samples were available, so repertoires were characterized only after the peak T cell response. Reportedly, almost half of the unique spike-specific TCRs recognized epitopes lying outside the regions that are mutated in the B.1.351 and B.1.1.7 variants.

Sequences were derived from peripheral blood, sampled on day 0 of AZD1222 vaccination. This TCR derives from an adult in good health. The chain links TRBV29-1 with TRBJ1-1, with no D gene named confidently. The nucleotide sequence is TGCAGCGTTGTAAACAGCCTTAACACTGAAGCTTTCTTT. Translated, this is CSVVNSLNTEAFF.